Listed below are T cell receptor beta chains from one sample, sequenced in a study of CD8+ T cells in alopecia areata. The data were produced by immunoSEQ multiplex PCR, yet TCRdb's version contains in-frame clones alone and is incomplete. This sample has under 250,000 clones, with 57% found just once. Source: CD4+ T cells sorted from blood, taken at week 0. These receptors all stem from a human donor with alopecia areata. Both conserved end residues are part of each CDR3. The D gene is left open where the match is weak. Clone size is shown for a subset of rows, as once, few, many or a class of expanded clone.

>.|TRBJ2-2|TRBD1|TRBV29-1
TGCAGCACCAGACAGGGGGCCAACACCGGGGAGCTGTTTTTT
CSTRQGANTGELFF
>.|TRBJ2-7|.|TRBV6-5
TGTGCCAGCAGTTACTATGTGGGCAGCACCTACGAGCAGTACTTC
CASSYYVGSTYEQYF
>.|TRBJ1-1|TRBD1|TRBV30
TGTGCCTTGACAGGGGAGACTGAAGCTTTCTTT
CALTGETEAFF
>.|TRBJ1-1|.|TRBV29-1
TGCAGCGTTGGGCAGGGGAACACTGAAGCTTTCTTT
CSVGQGNTEAFF
>few|TRBJ2-2|TRBD2|TRBV5-1
TGCGCCAGCAGCAGATCTAGCGGGAGGGCCACCGGGGAGCTGTTTTTT
CASSRSSGRATGELFF
>.|TRBJ2-7|TRBD2|TRBV7-9
TGTGCCAGCAGCGCTAGCGGGAGGGGGTCGGAGCAGTACTTC
CASSASGRGSEQYF
>.|TRBJ1-4|.|TRBV7-9
TGTGCCAGCAGCAATCCTAGTCCAAATGAAAAACTGTTTTTT
CASSNPSPNEKLFF
>.|TRBJ1-1|.|TRBV25-1
TGTGCCAGCAGACAGGAGGGGCAGAACACTGAAGCTTTCTTT
CASRQEGQNTEAFF
>.|TRBJ2-4|.|TRBV4-1
TGCGCCAGCAGCCAAGATTCAGGGACCCTAAACATTCAGTACTTC
CASSQDSGTLNIQYF
>.|TRBJ2-7|.|TRBV27
TGTGCCAGCAGTTCCGCCAGGGAAATATACGAGCAGTACTTC
CASSSAREIYEQYF
>few|TRBJ1-4|.|TRBV2
TGTGCCACCAACGACAGCCCTGATGAAAAACTGTTTTTT
CATNDSPDEKLFF
>.|TRBJ1-3|.|TRBV27
TGTGCCAGCAGTGCAGGCGGCGGCCGGTACCTCTCTGGAAACACCATATATTTT
CASSAGGGRYLSGNTIYF
>few|TRBJ2-7|.|TRBV7-9
TGTGCCAGCAGCTGGCAGGACAGCGCCTACGAGCAGTACTTC
CASSWQDSAYEQYF
>.|TRBJ1-2|TRBD1|TRBV30
TGTGCCACAACAGGGGGCGCGGGACCAGGGAAGGGGTATGGCTACACCTTC
CATTGGAGPGKGYGYTF
>.|TRBJ2-1|.|TRBV13
TGTGCCAGTAGCCTTGATGGCAGGGACGTGAGTGAGCAGTTCTTC
CASSLDGRDVSEQFF
>many|TRBJ2-5|.|TRBV4-1
TGCGCCAGCAGCCAAACGGGAGTGCCGACCCAGTACTTC
CASSQTGVPTQYF
>.|TRBJ1-1|.|TRBV30
TGTGCCTGGAGTGTCGAGACAAAGAACACTGAAGCTTTCTTT
CAWSVETKNTEAFF
>.|TRBJ2-7|TRBD1|TRBV27
TGTGCCAGCAGTTTCCTGGGTCGGACAGGGAATTCCGAGCAGTACTTC
CASSFLGRTGNSEQYF
>many|TRBJ2-5|.|TRBV7-2
TGTGCCAGCAGCACCGGGACAAAAGAGACCCAGTACTTC
CASSTGTKETQYF
>.|TRBJ1-4|.|TRBV30
TGTGCCGTCGACTCATGGGCTAATGAAAAACTGTTTTTT
CAVDSWANEKLFF
>.|TRBJ1-5|.|TRBV2
TGTGCCAGCAGTTTAGAGTACAATCAGCCCCAGCATTTT
CASSLEYNQPQHF
>few|TRBJ1-2|.|TRBV9
TGTGCCAGCAGCGTAGAACCAGGGATTGCGCGTGGCTACACCTTC
CASSVEPGIARGYTF
>.|TRBJ1-1|.|TRBV25-1
TGTGCCAGCAGTGATACCTGGGTTAACACTGAAGCTTTCTTT
CASSDTWVNTEAFF
>.|TRBJ2-3|.|TRBV20-1
TGCAGTGCTAGAGTGGGACAACTGCAGTATTTT
CSARVGQLQYF
>.|TRBJ2-3|.|TRBV29-1
TGCAGCGTTGAGGGGATAACAGATACGCAGTATTTT
CSVEGITDTQYF
>.|TRBJ1-1|.|TRBV5-1
TGCGCCAGCAGCTTCACAGGGCGGGAAGCTTTCTTT
CASSFTGREAFF
>.|TRBJ2-2|.|TRBV7-3
TGTGCCAGCAGCTTAGAATTCTCCTTGCGAACCGGGGAGCTGTTTTTT
CASSLEFSLRTGELFF
>.|TRBJ2-5|.|TRBV6-5
TGTGCCAGCAGTTCAGTTCAGGGGCAGAAACAAGAGACCCAGTACTTC
CASSSVQGQKQETQYF
>.|TRBJ2-5|TRBD1|TRBV9
TGTGCCAGCAGCGTAGGAGGCGGGACAGGGAGTCCGGAGACCCAGTACTTC
CASSVGGGTGSPETQYF
>once|TRBJ1-2|TRBD1|TRBV29-1
TGCAGCGTTGAAAAGACAGGGGGCGCGGTTGGCTACACCTTC
CSVEKTGGAVGYTF
>.|TRBJ1-1|.|TRBV4-1
TGCGCCAGCAGCCAAGATCTCACAGGGTTCACTGAAGCTTTCTTT
CASSQDLTGFTEAFF
>.|TRBJ2-1|.|TRBV27
TGTGCCAGCAAGACAGTAGACTACAATGAGCAGTTCTTC
CASKTVDYNEQFF
>.|TRBJ2-7|.|TRBV6-1
TGTGCCAGCAGTGAAGACGGCTACTACGAGCAGTACTTC
CASSEDGYYEQYF
>few|TRBJ2-5|.|TRBV6-6
TGTGCCAGCAGACAAGGCACAGGGCGAGAGACCCAGTACTTC
CASRQGTGRETQYF
>.|TRBJ1-1|.|TRBV30
TGTGCCTGGACCTATCTCGACAGGCCCCGCACTGAAGCTTTCTTT
CAWTYLDRPRTEAFF
>.|TRBJ2-7|TRBD2|TRBV4-1
TGCGCCAGCAGCCAAGATTTAGCGGGAGGGATCGAGCAGTACTTC
CASSQDLAGGIEQYF
>.|TRBJ2-7|TRBD1|TRBV4-1
TGCGCCAGCAGCCAGGTTCAGACAGGGGCCTACGAGCAGTACTTC
CASSQVQTGAYEQYF
>once|TRBJ2-4|TRBD1|TRBV4-1
TGCGCCAGCAGCCAAGATGAGATACGGACAACAGGGGGCGCGTCCAAAAACATTCAGTACTTC
CASSQDEIRTTGGASKNIQYF
>.|TRBJ2-3|.|TRBV6-1
TGTGCCAGCTCCCGGACAGTTAACACAGATACGCAGTATTTT
CASSRTVNTDTQYF
>.|TRBJ1-1|.|TRBV25-1
TGTGCCAGCAGGGTTACAACGAACACCGAAGCTTTCTTT
CASRVTTNTEAFF
>few|TRBJ1-1|TRBD1|TRBV5-6
TGTGCCAGCAGCTTGCAGGGGGGCGAAGCTTTCTTT
CASSLQGGEAFF
>.|TRBJ2-5|.|TRBV7-9
TGTGCCAGCAGCGGAGGAGGGACCCAGTACTTC
CASSGGGTQYF
>.|TRBJ2-3|.|TRBV11-2
TGTGCCAGCAGCTTTCAAGGCACAGATACGCAGTATTTT
CASSFQGTDTQYF
>many|TRBJ2-7|.|TRBV6-5
TGTGCCAGCACCGACACCTACGAGCAGTACTTC
CASTDTYEQYF
>.|TRBJ2-5|TRBD1|TRBV6-4
TGTGCCAGCAGTCCCCAGGGGGCTTTGGGAGAGACCCAGTACTTC
CASSPQGALGETQYF
>.|TRBJ1-3|.|TRBV9
TGTGCCAGCAGCGCCCAGGCAGGGCCCTCTGGAAACACCATATATTTT
CASSAQAGPSGNTIYF
>few|TRBJ1-5|.|TRBV4-1
TGCGCCAGCAGCCAAGATGGGGGGGAGAATCAGCCCCAGCATTTT
CASSQDGGENQPQHF
>.|TRBJ2-2|TRBD1|TRBV2
TGTGCCAGCAGCGCCGGGACAGGGGAATTGGGGGAGCTGTTTTTT
CASSAGTGELGELFF
>.|TRBJ2-5|.|TRBV6-1
TGTGCCAGCACCAACCCGAACCAAGAGACCCAGTACTTC
CASTNPNQETQYF
>.|TRBJ1-1|.|TRBV10-3
TGTGCCATCAGTGAGACCGTGAACACTGAAGCTTTCTTT
CAISETVNTEAFF
>few|TRBJ2-5|.|TRBV6-6
TGTGCCAGCAAAAGACGGGGGGAGACCCAGTACTTC
CASKRRGETQYF
>few|TRBJ1-1|.|TRBV5-1
TGCGCCAGCAGCTTAAACGGTGAGTCGGACACTGAAGCTTTCTTT
CASSLNGESDTEAFF